This TCR beta chain was profiled in a study of blood T cells in healthy people across ages. On the study more broadly: Per two T cells, about one barcoded beta molecule was captured through template switching.

The CDR3 has 14 amino acids. V was clipped by 8 bases and J by 8 bases; unmatched bases: 14. Germline V CDR1 and CDR2: LGHDT, YNNKEL (reference sequence). Peripheral blood from each donor was collected in a volume of 8.5 to 10 milliliters. A sample-barcoded 5' primer and a J-beta primer mix were used in a second PCR of about 6 to 12 cycles. Individual samples furnished no less than 2.5 million CDR3-containing paired-end reads apiece. One entry per CDR3 protein, called by TCRdb with MiXCR from the 5' RACE reads. Seen here are hundreds of thousands of distinct CDR3 sequences, 44% observed once, and the top ten hold about 19%. On this clonotype: Its specificity is unknown.

Whole-study results and caveats: Compared with aged donors, long-lived donors showed fewer expanded clones, suggesting selection.

This clonotype originated in a man aged 60 to 69 in good health. This chain uses TRBV3-1 with TRBJ2-5, with TRBD2 identical over 7 bases. The material sequenced was blood. CDR3 DNA sequence: TGTGCCAGCTCACTCGGGGAGGGCAAGAGCACCCAGTACTTC. Translation: CASSLGEGKSTQYF.